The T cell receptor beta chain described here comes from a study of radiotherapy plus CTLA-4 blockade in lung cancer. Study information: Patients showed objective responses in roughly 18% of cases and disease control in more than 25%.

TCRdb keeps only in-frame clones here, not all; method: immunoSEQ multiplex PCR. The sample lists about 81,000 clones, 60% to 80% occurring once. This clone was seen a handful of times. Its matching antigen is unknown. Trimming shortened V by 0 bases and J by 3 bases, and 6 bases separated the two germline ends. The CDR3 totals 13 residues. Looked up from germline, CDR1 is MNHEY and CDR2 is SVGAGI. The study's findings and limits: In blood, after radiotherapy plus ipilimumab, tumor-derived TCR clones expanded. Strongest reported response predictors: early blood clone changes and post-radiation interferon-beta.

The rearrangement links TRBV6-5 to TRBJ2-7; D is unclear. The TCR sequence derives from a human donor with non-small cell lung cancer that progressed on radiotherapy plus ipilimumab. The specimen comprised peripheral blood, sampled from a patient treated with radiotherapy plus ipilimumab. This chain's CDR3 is CASSYSSIYEQYF. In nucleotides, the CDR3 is TGTGCCAGCAGTTACTCATCCATCTACGAGCAGTACTTC.